Presented here are 21 T cell receptor beta chains from one specimen sequenced in a study of T-cell reconstitution after alpha-beta-depleted transplantation in children. Molecular barcoding with unique molecular identifiers was used for the TCRbeta library. TCRdb re-derived calls from the PCR reads in MiXCR, one entry per CDR3 protein. Counted here are about 18,000 distinct CDR3 sequences, approximately 5.3% occurring once; the ten biggest clones make up approximately 6.9%. The sequenced sample was PBMCs, obtained before TCRalphabeta/CD19-depleted stem cell transplant. Source of these receptors: a boy aged 10-17 years with acute lymphoblastic leukemia, due to receive a stem cell transplant.

This clonotype was observed many times. The gene calls are TRBV27 and TRBJ2-1; a weak D match, TRBD2 (6 bases). The CDR3 has 15 residues. Germline CDR1 MNHEY, CDR2 SMNVEV (reference sequence). The V gene lost 2 bases and the J gene lost 0 bases, with 8 bases spanning the gap. CDR3 DNA: TGTGCCAGCAGTTTAGCGGGGAGCTCCTACAATGAGCAGTTCTTC. Its protein is CASSLAGSSYNEQFF.

This clonotype showed up many times. The chain carries TRBV24-1 and TRBJ1-5; TRBD1 is a possible D gene (5 bases). The CDR3 runs 14 residues. Per the germline V gene, CDR1 is KGHDR and CDR2 is SFDVKD. Trimming stripped 4 bases from V and 0 bases from J, with 6 bases between. CDR3 sequence: CATSETDSNQPQHF. CDR3 in DNA: TGTGCCACCAGTGAGACAGATAGCAATCAGCCCCAGCATTTT.

This chain links TRBV12-1 with TRBJ2-7. TRBV12-1 is termed a pseudogene. The CDR3 extends over 12 amino acids. The CDR3 DNA follows: TGTGCCAGCAGCCCTGGGTTCCACGAGCAGTACTTC. It yields the protein CASSPGFHEQYF.

This clonotype was seen at least ten times. The chain combines TRBV5-1 with TRBJ1-1; no clear D gene. The germline V and J ends were trimmed by 1 base and 0 bases, with 7 bases remaining between them. There are 14 residues in the CDR3. Germline V gene data show CDR1 as SGHRS and CDR2 as YFSETQ. The CDR3 spells CASSLSAVNTEAFF. The CDR3 bases are TGCGCCAGCAGCTTGTCCGCAGTGAACACTGAAGCTTTCTTT. Combining the CDR3 with reference TRBV5-1 and TRBJ1-1 gives the whole variable domain KAGVTQTPRYLIKTRGQQVTLSCSPISGHRSVSWYQQTPGQGLQFLFEYFSETQRNKGNFPGRFSGRQFSNSRSEMNVSTLELGDSALYLCASSLSAVNTEAFFGQGTRLTVV.

At least ten counts were recorded for this clonotype. The chain combines TRBV12-3 or TRBV12-4 with TRBJ1-1; TRBD1 might be the D (6 bases). Trimming shortened V by 1 base and J by 1 base, and 19 bases separated the two germline ends. The CDR3 is made up of 18 amino acids. CDR3 nucleotide sequence: TGTGCCAGCAGTTTAGACCAATCAAGGACAGCCACGAACACTGAAGCTTTCTTT. Amino acids: CASSLDQSRTATNTEAFF.

This clonotype is labeled as medium-sized. The chain combines TRBV6-6 with TRBJ1-1, with D tentatively TRBD1 (6 bases). Looked up from germline, CDR1 is MNHNY and CDR2 is SVGAGI (reference sequence). The CDR3 contains 15 residues. Trimming took 6 bases from V and 0 from J, leaving 14 bases between them. This CDR3 reads CASSHAGQLNTEAFF. Written as DNA, the CDR3 is TGTGCCAGCAGCCACGCTGGACAGTTGAACACTGAAGCTTTCTTT.

This clonotype is labeled medium-sized (0.01 to 0.1%). The rearrangement joins TRBV7-2 to TRBJ2-1; 7 bases agree with TRBD2. Germline V gene data show CDR1 as SGHTA and CDR2 as FQGNSA. CDR3 size: 15 residues. V gave up 1 base and J gave up 5 bases; unmatched junction bases: 5. Here the CDR3 reads CASSLGGRVDNEQFF. In DNA, the CDR3 is TGTGCCAGCAGCTTAGGCGGGAGAGTTGACAATGAGCAGTTCTTC.

This clonotype was counted ten times or more. The chain employs TRBV7-6 and TRBJ2-7; D perhaps matches TRBD2 (6 bases). With 10 bases removed from V and 1 base from J, the gap between germline ends came to 14 bases. The CDR3 runs 13 residues. Germline V gene sequence: CDR1 SGHVS, CDR2 FNYEAQ. DNA of the CDR3: TGTGCCACGGTGGGCGGGAATTCCTACGAGCAGTACTTC. Protein sequence: CATVGGNSYEQYF.

This clonotype has a count of ten or more. The CDR3 sequence: CASSTKTAQETQYF. The CDR3 nucleotides are TGTGCCAGCAGCACGAAGACAGCCCAAGAGACCCAGTACTTC. This rearrangement joins TRBV7-8 to TRBJ2-5, with TRBD1 as a possible D gene (5 bases). The CDR3 covers 14 residues. Germline V lookup: CDR1 SGHVS, CDR2 FQNEAQ. The germline V and J ends were trimmed by 5 bases and 1 base, with 11 bases remaining between them.

This clonotype has at least ten counts. The CDR3 region is CASSTQGVGYTF. For the CDR3, the DNA is TGTGCCAGCAGCACGCAGGGGGTCGGCTACACCTTC. This chain uses TRBV7-2 with TRBJ1-2; the match to TRBD1 covers 7 bases. The V gene's germline CDR1 is SGHTA and CDR2 FQGNSA. Trimming removed 5 bases from V and 8 bases from J; junction bases left unmatched: 5. This CDR3 is built from 12 residues.

This clonotype was recorded at least ten times. The V and J genes are TRBV28 and TRBJ2-7; TRBD1 matches at 8 bases. Germline CDR1 is MDHEN and CDR2 is SYDVKM. J was trimmed by 6 bases and V by 6 bases; bases with no gene match: 13. The CDR3 has 15 residues. Here the CDR3 reads CASSLSTGGLGEQYF. DNA of the CDR3: TGTGCCAGCAGCCTAAGCACAGGGGGGTTAGGCGAGCAGTACTTC.

This clonotype was observed at least ten times. The genes are TRBV11-2 and TRBJ2-2, with unresolved D. V shed 5 bases and J shed 0 bases, with 10 bases lying between them. Per the germline V gene, CDR1 is SGHAT and CDR2 is FQNNGV. This CDR3 has 15 amino acids. CDR3: CASSERTANTGELFF. The CDR3 DNA reads as TGTGCCAGCAGCGAACGGACGGCGAACACCGGGGAGCTGTTTTTT. Supplemented by reference TRBV11-2 and TRBJ2-2, the full variable domain reads EAGVAQSPRYKIIEKRQSVAFWCNPISGHATLYWYQQILGQGPKLLIQFQNNGVVDDSQLPKDRFSAERLKGVDSTLKIQPAKLEDSAVYLCASSERTANTGELFFGEGSRLTVL.

With respect to this clonotype: In this CDR3 the conserved last residue, phenylalanine or tryptophan, is missing, so a read error is likely. The DNA is left out, because the CDR3 cannot be placed on it with certainty; the CDR3 is given as TCRdb lists it. V and J are TRBV5-5 and TRBJ2-2; TRBD1 reflects the table's D call only, with no check against the DNA. CDR1 and CDR2 (germline): SGHKS, YYEKEE (reference sequence). Including both end residues, the CDR3 is 14 amino acids long. This CDR3 reads CAIGRGQRCGELLC.

Comments on this clonotype: The junction departs from germline at one end; a sequencing error may be responsible. The chain carries TRBV5-5 and TRBJ2-2; maybe TRBD1 (6 bases). This CDR3 has 14 residues. Looked up from germline, CDR1 is SGHKS and CDR2 is YYEKEE (reference sequence). The CDR3 nucleotides are TGTGCCATCAGCCGTGGACAGATATCCTGGGAGCTGTTTTTT. As protein: CAISRGQISWELFF.

This clonotype was picked up many times. The gene calls are TRBV28 and TRBJ2-3, with D hard to call. The germline gives CDR1 MDHEN, CDR2 SYDVKM. This CDR3 is 18 amino acids long. The germline V and J ends were trimmed by 4 bases and 2 bases, with 22 bases remaining between them. CDR3 sequence (DNA): TGTGCCAGCAGTTCCCTCCTCGCGAGCGCCCGATACACAGATACGCAGTATTTT. Translation: CASSSLLASARYTDTQYF.

This clonotype has at least ten counts. V and J are TRBV25-1 and TRBJ1-2; D gene unclear. V shed 6 bases and J shed 4 bases, with 15 bases lying between them. Germline V lookup: CDR1 MGHDK, CDR2 SYGVNS. This CDR3 region has 14 residues. As DNA, the CDR3 is TGTGCCAGCAGGGGGTTAGCCTCTACCTATGGCTACACCTTC. Amino acid sequence: CASRGLASTYGYTF.

This clonotype was counted ten times or more. V is TRBV15 and J is TRBJ1-6; D not certain. Germline V CDR1 and CDR2: LNHNV, YYDKDF (reference sequence). The V gene lost 6 bases and the J gene lost 0 bases, with 15 bases spanning the gap. CDR3 length equals 17 residues. The CDR3 nucleotides read TGTGCCACCAGGGCATTCGACGATAGCTCCTATAATTCACCCCTCCACTTT. Translating it yields CATRAFDDSSYNSPLHF.

By frequency in the sample, this clonotype is medium-sized. The gene calls are TRBV9 and TRBJ2-1; 7 nucleotides align to TRBD2. After removal of 6 bases from V and 0 bases from J, the junction contained 3 bases not matched to a gene. The germline CDR1 and CDR2 sequences are SGDLS and YYNGEE. This CDR3 is built from 14 residues. Here the CDR3 reads CASTWTSSYNEQFF. The CDR3 DNA follows: TGTGCCAGCACCTGGACTAGCTCCTACAATGAGCAGTTCTTC.

Many counts were recorded for this clonotype. The chain is built from TRBV6-5 and TRBJ2-2; 9 bases are a match to TRBD1. V gave up 5 bases and J gave up 3 bases; unmatched junction bases: 1. CDR1 is MNHEY and CDR2 is SVGAGI in the germline V gene. The CDR3 length is 14 residues. CDR3 in amino acids: CASSRTGDTGELFF. DNA of the CDR3: TGTGCCAGCAGTCGGACAGGGGACACCGGGGAGCTGTTTTTT.

This clonotype was counted ten times or more. The chain couples TRBV5-1 to TRBJ2-3, with 12 positions matching TRBD2. Germline V gene sequence: CDR1 SGHRS, CDR2 YFSETQ. The CDR3 has 17 residues. The ends lost 2 bases at V and 2 bases at J; junction bases unmatched: 6. In DNA form, the CDR3 reads TGCGCCAGCAGCTTCGGTGGACTAGCGGGAAACACAGATACGCAGTATTTT. Translation gives CASSFGGLAGNTDTQYF.

This rearrangement joins TRBV2 to TRBJ2-3; TRBD1 aligns across 7 bases. The CDR3 is 19 residues long. In germline, CDR1 is SNHLY, CDR2 FYNNEI. The CDR3 reads CTCSAWDSAYSTLTDTQYF. The CDR3 nucleotides are TGTACCTGCAGTGCCTGGGACAGTGCATACTCAACCCTCACAGATACGCAGTATTTT.